These 13 T cell receptor beta chains were all obtained from the same sample, sequenced in a study of blood T cell repertoires in COVID-19. This table comes from immunoSEQ multiplex PCR, and its TCRdb copy is limited to in-frame clones, with some not included. Found here are under 85,000 clones, roughly 80% of them singletons; the top ten hold over 9.5%. The sample consisted of peripheral blood. The source of these receptors is a human donor in a cohort sampled during active COVID-19.

The chain joins TRBV5-3 to TRBJ1-4; TRBD1 matches 9 bases. TRBV5-3 is assigned to the ORF class and has an uncertain function. The CDR3 runs to 16 residues. The trim removed 6 bases at V and 6 bases at J, leaving 12 bases unmatched. Written as DNA, the CDR3 is TGTGCCAGAAACCCCCGGAGGGACAGGGAGGATGAAAAACTGTTTTTT. Residues: CARNPRRDREDEKLFF.

The rearrangement uses TRBV4-1 and TRBJ2-1; 11 positions match TRBD2. The CDR3 runs to 16 residues. CDR1 and CDR2 (germline): MGHRA, YSYEKL. Losses at the gene ends were 5 bases for V and 5 bases for J; bases not matched to a gene: 8. In DNA, the CDR3 is TGCGCCAGCAGCGGACCCGGGACTAGCGGCCACAATGAGCAGTTCTTC. Translation gives CASSGPGTSGHNEQFF.

The rearrangement uses TRBV18 and TRBJ1-2; 9 bases are a match to TRBD1. With 1 base clipped from V and 9 bases from J, the junction kept 9 bases outside the gene matches. CDR1 and CDR2 (germline): KGHSH, LQKENI. The CDR3 contains 15 residues. CDR3 residues: CASSPQGQGLESYTF. CDR3 bases: TGTGCCAGCTCACCACAGGGACAGGGTTTGGAGAGCTACACCTTC.

The rearrangement joins TRBV19 to TRBJ2-6, with D maybe TRBD1 (6 bases). Trimming removed 9 bases from V and 0 bases from J, with 27 bases in between. The CDR3 is made up of 20 amino acids. Germline-derived CDR1 and CDR2 are LNHDA and SQIVND (reference sequence). CDR3 bases: TGTGCCAGCAGATCTTCCCGCTGGACAGCCGGTCGCTCTGGGGCCAACGTCCTGACTTTC. This translates into CASRSSRWTAGRSGANVLTF.

The chain couples TRBV6-1 to TRBJ1-5; the D is unclear. This CDR3 is built from 16 residues. Trimming took off 1 base at V and 2 bases at J, with 12 bases between the two ends. From germline, CDR1 is MNHNS and CDR2 SASEGT. CDR3 DNA sequence: TGTGCCAGCAGTGAAGGGGCCGGGAGAGGCAATCAGCCCCAGCATTTT. Encoded protein: CASSEGAGRGNQPQHF.

The rearrangement uses TRBV5-8 and TRBJ1-2; no definite D call. The germline CDR1 and CDR2 sequences are SGHTS and YDEGEE. The CDR3 runs to 14 residues. Trimming cost V 0 bases and J 3 bases, with 9 bases left between them. CDR3 sequence (DNA): TGTGCCAGCAGCTTGGGAGCGAGATACTATGGCTACACCTTC. Amino acids: CASSLGARYYGYTF. Drawing the rest from reference TRBV5-8 and TRBJ1-2, the complete variable domain is EAGVTQSPTHLIKTRGQQATLRCSPISGHTSVYWYQQALGLGLQFLLWYDEGEERNRGNFPPRFSGRQFPNYSSELNVNALELEDSALYLCASSLGARYYGYTFGSGTRLTVV.

The chain is built from TRBV19 and TRBJ1-4; 7 nucleotides match TRBD1. The CDR3 runs 15 residues. Germline trimming cut 4 bases from V and 5 bases from J; bases unmatched to any gene: 7. The germline gives CDR1 LNHDA, CDR2 SQIVND (reference sequence). The CDR3 nucleotides are TGTGCCAGTAGTAAGTCGGGACAGCCGAATGAAAAACTGTTTTTT. Protein: CASSKSGQPNEKLFF.

V and J are TRBV6-2 or TRBV6-3 and TRBJ2-2, with 7 bases aligning to TRBD2. The J segment lost 4 bases and the V segment lost 4 bases, leaving 6 bases of the junction unmatched. Per germline, CDR1 MNHEY and CDR2 SVGEGT. The CDR3 covers 15 residues. The CDR3 DNA reads TGTGCCAGCAGTTCTTGGACTAGGGTCACCGGGGAGCTGTTTTTT. As protein: CASSSWTRVTGELFF.

The chain uses TRBV10-3 and TRBJ1-3, with D possibly TRBD1 on 5 matching bases. Germline CDR1 and CDR2: ENHRY and SYGVKD. The CDR3 loop spans 16 amino acids. V was shortened by 6 bases and J by 0 bases, with 15 bases between the two germline ends. CDR3 protein: CAISSLGASSGNTIYF. The CDR3 DNA reads TGTGCCATCAGCTCCCTTGGGGCCAGCTCTGGAAACACCATATATTTT.

This clone was picked up a small number of times. The chain has TRBV7-2 and TRBJ2-7, with D perhaps TRBD2 (6 bases). V was pared by 5 bases and J by 0 bases, with 14 bases between. Germline CDR1 is SGHTA and CDR2 is FQGNSA. This CDR3 is 15 amino acids long. In DNA form, the CDR3 reads TGTGCCAGCAGCCCTCTTGGGAGGAACTCCTACGAGCAGTACTTC. Translating it yields CASSPLGRNSYEQYF.

This sequence joins TRBV5-1 and TRBJ2-1; 8 bases line up with TRBD1. J lost 8 bases, V lost 2 bases, and 6 bases had no gene match. There are 14 residues in the CDR3. From germline, CDR1 is SGHRS and CDR2 YFSETQ. The DNA for the CDR3 is TGCGCCAGCAGCTTCGGACAGGGTTGGGATGAGCAGTTCTTC. This codes for CASSFGQGWDEQFF.

V is TRBV3-1 (or the pseudogene TRBV3-2) and J is TRBJ1-2; 9 bases fit TRBD1. This CDR3 is built from 15 residues. Germline values: CDR1 LGHDT, CDR2 YNNKEL (reference sequence). V lost 0 bases to trimming and J lost 4 bases; unmatched junction nucleotides: 3. The CDR3, as DNA: TGTGCCAGCAGCCAAGATTACAGGGGGCTCTATGGCTACACCTTC. Translation: CASSQDYRGLYGYTF.

CDR3 amino acids: CAWTQLAGGPKTQYF. Written as DNA, the CDR3 is TGTGCCTGGACCCAACTAGCGGGGGGGCCGAAGACCCAGTACTTC. This sequence joins TRBV30 and TRBJ2-5; 13 bases match TRBD2. Germline V gene lookup returns CDR1 GTSNPN and CDR2 SVGIG (reference sequence). The CDR3 has 15 residues. With 4 bases clipped from V and 6 bases from J, the junction kept 8 bases outside the gene matches.